The 26 T cell receptor beta chains below come from one sample, sequenced in a study of T cell responses to AZD1222 COVID-19 vaccine. The table came from immunoSEQ multiplex PCR; TCRdb's copy has only in-frame clones and leaves some out. The sample lists tens of thousands of clones; about nine tenths were seen once. The source was peripheral blood, collected 28 days after the second AZD1222 dose. All receptors come from an adult who received the AZD1222 COVID-19 vaccine.

CDR3 bases: TGTGCCAGTAGTTTACAGTGGGACGGCGGCCGAAAAGCCCGGAACACCGGGGAGCTGTTTTTT. It codes for CASSLQWDGGRKARNTGELFF. This rearrangement joins TRBV19 to TRBJ2-2; D tentatively fits TRBD1 or TRBD2 (5 bases each). Trimming took 5 bases from V and 1 from J, leaving 29 bases between them. Germline V gene lookup returns CDR1 LNHDA and CDR2 SQIVND (reference sequence). The CDR3 runs 21 residues. Full variable domain (outside the CDR3, taken from reference TRBV19 and TRBJ2-2): DGGITQSPKYLFRKEGQNVTLSCEQNLNHDAMYWYRQDPGQGLRLIYYSQIVNDFQKGDIAEGYSVSREKKESFPLTVTSAQKNPTAFYLCASSLQWDGGRKARNTGELFFGEGSRLTVL.

The chain combines TRBV15 with TRBJ1-2; the D gene is possibly TRBD1 (5 bases). This CDR3 spans 14 amino acids. Trimming took off 5 bases at V and 7 bases at J, with 17 bases between the two ends. The germline V gene has CDR1 LNHNV and CDR2 YYDKDF (reference sequence). Written as DNA, the CDR3 is TGTGCCACCAGCCCCCTTACTGACAGTTCTGGCTACACCTTC. This sequence encodes CATSPLTDSSGYTF.

The sample holds one count of this clone. The genes are TRBV6-5 and TRBJ2-7, with a tentative D call TRBD1 (6 bases). The CDR3 is made up of 11 amino acids. CDR1 and CDR2 from the germline V gene are MNHEY and SVGAGI. V was cut by 7 bases and J by 7 bases, with 11 bases left in between. This CDR3 is CASTQGTEQYF. CDR3 DNA: TGTGCCAGCACCCAGGGGACGGAGCAGTACTTC.

This clone was picked up a small number of times. The chain couples TRBV2 to TRBJ1-6, with a tentative D call TRBD1 (6 bases). The CDR3 covers 15 residues. Germline loops: CDR1 SNHLY, CDR2 FYNNEI. V lost 6 bases, J lost 7 bases, and 16 bases lay in between. The CDR3 protein is CASRALIQGNSPLHF. The CDR3, as DNA: TGTGCCAGCAGGGCTCTGATACAGGGCAATTCACCCCTCCACTTT.

This clone showed up just once. The chain carries TRBV24-1 and TRBJ2-6, with 12 positions matching TRBD1. V shed 5 bases and J 0 bases; nucleotides not matched to a gene: 10. Germline CDR1 KGHDR, CDR2 SFDVKD. The CDR3 is 20 residues long. CDR3 nucleotides: TGTGCCACCAGTGCCGCCGGGACAGGGGGCTTTACCTCTGGGGCCAACGTCCTGACTTTC. It is translated as CATSAAGTGGFTSGANVLTF.

This rearrangement joins TRBV7-2 to TRBJ2-4; the match to TRBD2 covers 14 bases. The CDR3 contains 16 residues. Trimming took 4 bases from V and 5 from J; bases not matched to a gene: 4. The V gene's germline CDR1 is SGHTA and CDR2 FQGNSA. CDR3 sequence reads: CASSYGTSGGQNIQYF. CDR3 sequence (DNA): TGTGCCAGCAGCTACGGGACTAGCGGGGGACAAAACATTCAGTACTTC.

The rearrangement uses TRBV6-5 and TRBJ2-3; D not resolved. Germline assignment: CDR1 MNHEY and CDR2 SVGAGI. The CDR3 is 13 residues long. Trimming pared 10 bases from V and 2 bases from J, leaving 13 bases between. The CDR3: CATHFPNTDTQYF. As DNA, the CDR3 is TGTGCCACACATTTTCCAAACACAGATACGCAGTATTTT.

CDR3 DNA: TGCGCCAGCAGCCAAGGGACGACGGTTAAGGGCTACACCTTC. Its translation is CASSQGTTVKGYTF. This chain connects TRBV4-3 to TRBJ1-2; D unclear. V lost 1 base, J lost 8 bases, and 14 bases lay in between. The germline gives CDR1 LGHNA, CDR2 YSLEER. This CDR3 is 14 amino acids long.

This clone was found once. CDR3 sequence reads: CASSPGYLYEQYF. The CDR3 coding sequence is TGCGCCAGCAGTCCGGGATACCTTTACGAGCAGTACTTC. V usage is TRBV10-2 and J usage is TRBJ2-7; D is perhaps TRBD2 (5 bases). The CDR3 is made up of 13 amino acids. V was clipped by 5 bases and J by 4 bases, with 12 bases between them. Germline CDR1 is WSHSY and CDR2 is SAAADI.

The V and J genes are TRBV5-1 and TRBJ1-1, with D unresolved. The V end was cut by 3 bases, the J end by 5 bases, with 20 bases between. There are 16 residues in the CDR3. Germline loops: CDR1 SGHRS, CDR2 YFSETQ. The DNA for the CDR3 is TGCGCCAGCAGCTCACAAAGCGGGGAATTAAATACTGAAGCTTTCTTT. Its translation is CASSSQSGELNTEAFF.

J is TRBJ2-7 and V is TRBV19; D is possibly TRBD1 (6 bases). Deletions cut 5 bases from V and 0 bases from J, with 14 bases between. CDR1 is LNHDA, CDR2 SQIVND, per germline (reference sequence). This CDR3 is built from 15 residues. The CDR3 sequence: CASSSGTLISYEQYF. In DNA, the CDR3 is TGTGCCAGTAGTTCCGGGACACTTATCTCCTACGAGCAGTACTTC.

The V call is TRBV7-2, the J call TRBJ1-2; weak D call: TRBD1 (5 bases). The CDR3 has 14 residues. Trimming left V 1 base short and J 4 bases short, with 10 bases between. Germline CDR1 SGHTA, CDR2 FQGNSA. CDR3 residues: CASSLDQGTYGYTF. CDR3 DNA sequence: TGTGCCAGCAGCTTAGATCAGGGCACCTATGGCTACACCTTC.

The chain combines TRBV5-1 with TRBJ2-5, with D possibly being TRBD1 (6 bases). The CDR3 sequence is 13 residues long. CDR1 is SGHRS and CDR2 is YFSETQ in the germline V gene. The V and J ends lost 4 bases and 2 bases respectively, with 9 bases between them. The CDR3 spells CASSLRGQETQYF. The CDR3 region has the DNA TGCGCCAGCAGCCTCAGGGGTCAAGAGACCCAGTACTTC.

The chain is built from TRBV4-1 and TRBJ2-7, with 12 bases that match TRBD2. The CDR3 is made up of 16 amino acids. Germline V lookup: CDR1 MGHRA, CDR2 YSYEKL. V trimming: 3 bases; J trimming: 4 bases; junction bases outside the gene matches: 7. The CDR3 loop is CASSQASSGGAYEQYF. As DNA, the CDR3 is TGCGCCAGCAGCCAGGCCTCTAGCGGGGGGGCGTACGAGCAGTACTTC.

The chain combines TRBV28 with TRBJ1-6, with TRBD1 as a possible D gene (5 bases). Trimming cost V 10 bases and J 7 bases, with 14 bases left between them. The CDR3 runs 13 residues. The germline V gene encodes CDR1 MDHEN and CDR2 SYDVKM. CDR3: CATNGGRNSPLHF. CDR3 sequence (DNA): TGTGCCACCAACGGGGGAAGGAATTCACCCCTCCACTTT.

J is TRBJ1-2 and V is TRBV18, with 7 bases identical to TRBD1. Germline V gene lookup returns CDR1 KGHSH and CDR2 LQKENI. The CDR3 sequence is 14 residues long. V gave up 6 bases and J gave up 0 bases; unmatched junction bases: 4. CDR3: CASSRDSSNYGYTF. The CDR3 DNA reads as TGTGCCAGCTCCCGGGACAGCTCTAACTATGGCTACACCTTC.

The rearrangement uses TRBV3-1 (or the pseudogene TRBV3-2) and TRBJ1-4, with a weak D call TRBD1 (5 bases). Germline assignment: CDR1 LGHDT and CDR2 YNNKEL (reference sequence). This CDR3 has 15 residues. The V gene lost 3 bases and the J gene lost 4 bases, with 12 bases spanning the gap. CDR3 in DNA: TGTGCCAGCAGCCATCAGGGAAGACTTAATGAAAAACTGTTTTTT. Its protein is CASSHQGRLNEKLFF.

Here the CDR3 DNA reads TGTGCCAGCAGCGTAGGGGGTTCTGGTGAAAAACTGTTTTTT. Translated, it gives CASSVGGSGEKLFF. The chain couples TRBV9 to TRBJ1-4; D is undetermined. CDR1 and CDR2 (germline): SGDLS, YYNGEE. The V end lost 0 bases, the J end lost 7 bases, and 10 bases lay between the germline ends. The CDR3 has 14 amino acids.

This clone was observed a few times. The chain recombines TRBV6-2 or TRBV6-3 with TRBJ2-1, with D unclear. The CDR3 is 13 amino acids. With 4 bases removed from V and 4 bases from J, the gap between germline ends came to 8 bases. Per germline, CDR1 MNHEY and CDR2 SVGEGT. The CDR3 loop reads CASSWSDYNEQFF. In DNA, the CDR3 is TGTGCCAGCAGTTGGTCGGATTACAATGAGCAGTTCTTC.

The rearrangement joins TRBV7-8 to TRBJ1-5; TRBD1 aligns across 10 bases. Germline trimming cut 3 bases from V and 6 bases from J; bases unmatched to any gene: 5. The CDR3 sequence is 15 residues long. Germline assignment: CDR1 SGHVS and CDR2 FQNEAQ. The CDR3 coding sequence is TGTGCCAGCAGCTTCGCGACAGGGGGCGGTCAGCCCCAGCATTTT. Translating gives CASSFATGGGQPQHF.

The chain uses TRBV29-1 and TRBJ2-3; no reliable D call. Trimming stripped 7 bases from V and 2 bases from J, with 7 bases between. The CDR3 extends over 11 amino acids. Germline lookup yields CDR1 SQVTM and CDR2 ANQGSEA. As DNA, the CDR3 is TGCAGCGCCGGGTTCACAGATACGCAGTATTTT. It is translated as CSAGFTDTQYF.

The chain is built from TRBV12-3 or TRBV12-4 and TRBJ2-7, with D possibly being TRBD2 (6 bases). Trimming left V 1 base short and J 6 bases short, with 7 bases between. This CDR3 spans 12 amino acids. The CDR3 DNA reads TGTGCCAGCAGTTTAGGGGGAGGCGAGCAGTACTTC. Translated: CASSLGGGEQYF.

The chain employs TRBV11-3 and TRBJ1-1; TRBD1 might be the D (5 bases). Deletions cut 1 base from V and 1 base from J, with 10 bases between. CDR3 length: 15 amino acids. Per the germline V gene, CDR1 is SGHNT and CDR2 is YENEEA. Here the CDR3 DNA reads TGTGCCAGCAGCTTAGGGGGGGGAAGGAACACTGAAGCTTTCTTT. Its protein product is CASSLGGGRNTEAFF.

The V and J genes are TRBV5-4 and TRBJ2-7, with D perhaps matching TRBD1 or TRBD2 (6 bases each). The CDR3 is made up of 12 amino acids. V was trimmed by 3 bases and J by 9 bases, leaving 13 bases between them. Germline loops: CDR1 SGHNT, CDR2 YYREEE (reference sequence). The CDR3 reads CASSWDGGAQYF. The CDR3 DNA sequence: TGTGCCAGCAGCTGGGACGGGGGCGCGCAGTACTTC.

The CDR3 sequence: CASSRDRGIQPQHF. CDR3 nucleotides: TGTGCCAGTAGCCGGGACAGGGGGATTCAGCCCCAGCATTTT. This chain uses TRBV19 with TRBJ1-5, with TRBD1 matching 11 bases. The CDR3 is 14 residues long. The V gene end was trimmed by 6 bases and the J gene end by 6 bases; junction bases not matched to a gene: 4. Germline loops: CDR1 LNHDA, CDR2 SQIVND (reference sequence).

The chain couples TRBV7-2 to TRBJ2-2; unclear D gene. In germline, CDR1 is SGHTA, CDR2 FQGNSA. Trimming left V 3 bases short and J 2 bases short, with 7 bases between. The length of the CDR3 is 14 residues. The CDR3 region has the DNA TGTGCCAGCAGCTTCTATCCTAACACCGGGGAGCTGTTTTTT. Translation gives CASSFYPNTGELFF.